A single sample is the source of the 8 T cell receptor beta chains below, sequenced in a study of EBV T-cell therapy then PD-1 blockade in nasopharyngeal carcinoma. Time point in this sample: 266 days after commencement of treatment, after nivolumab therapy. Indicated treatment: AdE1-LMPpoly-expanded autologous EBV-specific T-cell therapy followed by anti-PD-1 nivolumab. Their antigens are not known. Sequencing used immunoSEQ multiplex PCR; TCRdb keeps in-frame clones, though not all of them. The table has approximately 22,000 clones, roughly 80% seen once. Specimen: CD8+ T cells from blood, collected around day 260 from a patient whose treatment included autologous EBV-specific T cells and nivolumab. The receptor source for this set is a man between 35 and 55 years old with nasopharyngeal carcinoma.

This rearrangement joins TRBV7-8 to TRBJ2-3; TRBD1 matches at 10 bases. V dropped 5 bases and J dropped 3; count of bases not matched to a gene: 14. Germline V lookup: CDR1 SGHVS, CDR2 FQNEAQ. The CDR3 is 18 residues long. CDR3 sequence (DNA): TGTGCCAGCAGCCTACGACAGGGGGCGCCCCGGGATACAGATACGCAGTATTTT. The encoded protein is CASSLRQGAPRDTDTQYF. Using reference TRBV7-8 and TRBJ2-3 for the parts outside the CDR3, the full variable domain is GAGVSQSPRYKVAKRGQDVALRCDPISGHVSLFWYQQALGQGPEFLTYFQNEAQLDKSGLPSDRFFAERPEGSVSTLKIQRTQQEDSAVYLCASSLRQGAPRDTDTQYFGPGTRLTVL.

The chain couples TRBV25-1 to TRBJ1-2; D not certain. This CDR3 contains 12 residues. Trimming left V 4 bases short and J 5 bases short, with 8 bases between. Germline loops: CDR1 MGHDK, CDR2 SYGVNS. The CDR3 nucleotides read TGTGCCAGCAGTGTTCCGGGGTATGGCTACACCTTC. This gives the protein CASSVPGYGYTF.

A remark on this clone: Within the sample, other DNA sequences also encode this same CDR3. The V call is TRBV6-4, the J call TRBJ2-2; a weak D match, TRBD1 (5 bases). Germline V gene lookup returns CDR1 MRHNA and CDR2 SNTAGT. The CDR3 totals 13 residues. V shed 3 bases and J shed 3 bases, with 5 bases lying between them. The CDR3 loop reads CASSEGDTGELFF. The CDR3 coding sequence is TGTGCCAGCAGTGAAGGGGACACCGGGGAGCTGTTTTTT.

This chain uses TRBV6-4 with TRBJ2-1; 8 nucleotides align to TRBD1. Germline V lookup: CDR1 MRHNA, CDR2 SNTAGT. The CDR3 spans 15 residues. Trimming at V came to 3 bases and at J to 6 bases, leaving 7 bases not matched to a gene. In DNA form, the CDR3 reads TGTGCCAGCAGTGAAGGACAGGGAGTCCCCAATGAGCAGTTCTTC. It translates to CASSEGQGVPNEQFF.

The chain joins TRBV2 to TRBJ2-7; D may be TRBD2 (7 bases). The ends were cut back, 3 bases at V and 5 bases at J, with 17 bases in the middle. There are 15 residues in the CDR3. Per germline, CDR1 SNHLY and CDR2 FYNNEI. The CDR3 is CASSDERGGHHEQYF. CDR3 in DNA: TGTGCCAGCAGTGACGAAAGGGGGGGGCATCACGAGCAGTACTTC.

In nucleotides, the CDR3 is TGTGCCAGCAGTTGGACTAGCGGGGGGGCCGGAGATACGCAGTATTTT. Translation: CASSWTSGGAGDTQYF. The chain is built from TRBV6-4 and TRBJ2-3; 15 nucleotides line up with TRBD2. This CDR3 region has 16 residues. After removal of 5 bases from V and 5 bases from J, the junction contained 5 bases not matched to a gene. Germline lookup yields CDR1 MRHNA and CDR2 SNTAGT.

This clone was counted only a few times. The chain links TRBV9 to TRBJ2-1; 11 bases fit TRBD1. J was trimmed by 7 bases and V by 0 bases; bases with no gene match: 3. In germline, CDR1 is SGDLS, CDR2 YYNGEE. The CDR3 spans 15 residues. The CDR3 spells CASSVAGTGGNEQFF. In nucleotides, the CDR3 is TGTGCCAGCAGCGTAGCCGGGACAGGGGGTAATGAGCAGTTCTTC.

This clone was seen only a few times. The rearrangement uses TRBV7-3 and TRBJ2-3; 8 nucleotides line up with TRBD2. Germline CDR1 is SGHTA and CDR2 is FQGTGA. The V segment lost 5 bases and the J segment 6 bases; nucleotides outside the gene matches: 10. CDR3 length: 15 residues. The CDR3 region is CASSLGAGGVDTQYF. CDR3 sequence (DNA): TGTGCCAGCAGCCTCGGGGCGGGGGGCGTGGATACGCAGTATTTT.